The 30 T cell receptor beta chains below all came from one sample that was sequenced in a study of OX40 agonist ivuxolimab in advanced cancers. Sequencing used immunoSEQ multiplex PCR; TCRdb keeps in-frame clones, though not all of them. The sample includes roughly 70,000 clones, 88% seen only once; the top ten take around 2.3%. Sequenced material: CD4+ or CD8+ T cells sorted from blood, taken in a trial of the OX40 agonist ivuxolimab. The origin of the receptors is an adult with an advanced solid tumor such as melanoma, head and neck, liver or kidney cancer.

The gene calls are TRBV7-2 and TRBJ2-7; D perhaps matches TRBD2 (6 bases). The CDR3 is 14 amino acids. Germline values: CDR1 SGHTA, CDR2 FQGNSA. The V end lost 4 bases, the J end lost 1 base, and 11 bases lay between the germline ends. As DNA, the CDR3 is TGTGCCAGCAGCTGGGGGGTAGGTTCCTACGAGCAGTACTTC. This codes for CASSWGVGSYEQYF. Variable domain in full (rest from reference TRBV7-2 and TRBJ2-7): GAGVSQSPSNKVTEKGKDVELRCDPISGHTALYWYRQSLGQGLEFLIYFQGNSAPDKSGLPSDRFSAERTGGSVSTLTIQRTQQEDSAVYLCASSWGVGSYEQYFGPGTRLTVT.

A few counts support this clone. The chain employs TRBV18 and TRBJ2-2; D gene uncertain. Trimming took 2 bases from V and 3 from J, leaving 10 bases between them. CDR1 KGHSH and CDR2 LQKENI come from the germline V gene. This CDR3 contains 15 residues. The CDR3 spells CASSPSDGYTGELFF. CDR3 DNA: TGTGCCAGCTCACCAAGCGACGGGTACACCGGGGAGCTGTTTTTT.

The DNA of the CDR3 is TGTGCCAGCAGCCCCAACCGGGGCAAGGGCTCCTACGAGCAGTACTTC. This translates into CASSPNRGKGSYEQYF. This sequence joins TRBV28 and TRBJ2-7; D tentatively fits TRBD1 or TRBD2 (5 bases each). The CDR3 contains 16 residues. Germline V gene lookup returns CDR1 MDHEN and CDR2 SYDVKM. The V end lost 6 bases, the J end lost 0 bases, and 18 bases lay between the germline ends.

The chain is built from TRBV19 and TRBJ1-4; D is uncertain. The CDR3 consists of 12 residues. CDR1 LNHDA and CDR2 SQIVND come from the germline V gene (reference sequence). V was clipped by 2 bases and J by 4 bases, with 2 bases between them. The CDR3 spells CASSINNEKLFF. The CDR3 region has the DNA TGTGCCAGTAGTATAAATAATGAAAAACTGTTTTTT.

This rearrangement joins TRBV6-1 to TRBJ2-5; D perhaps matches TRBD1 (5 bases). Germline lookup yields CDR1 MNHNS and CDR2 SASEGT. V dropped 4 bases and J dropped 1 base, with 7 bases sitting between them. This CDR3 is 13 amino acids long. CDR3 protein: CASSADTQETQYF. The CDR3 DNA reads TGTGCCAGCAGTGCGGACACCCAAGAGACCCAGTACTTC.

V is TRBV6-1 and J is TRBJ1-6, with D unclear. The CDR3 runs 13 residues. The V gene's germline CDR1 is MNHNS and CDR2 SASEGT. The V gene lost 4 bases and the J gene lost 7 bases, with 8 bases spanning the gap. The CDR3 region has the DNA TGTGCCAGCAGTGCGTACAGCAATTCACCCCTCCACTTT. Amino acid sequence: CASSAYSNSPLHF.

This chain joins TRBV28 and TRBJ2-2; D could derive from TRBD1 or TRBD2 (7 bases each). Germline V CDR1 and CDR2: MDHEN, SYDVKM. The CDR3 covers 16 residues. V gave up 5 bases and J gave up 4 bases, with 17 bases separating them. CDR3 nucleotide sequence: TGTGCCAGCAGTCCCCAGGGGGGGAGCGGCACCGGGGAGCTGTTTTTT. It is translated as CASSPQGGSGTGELFF.

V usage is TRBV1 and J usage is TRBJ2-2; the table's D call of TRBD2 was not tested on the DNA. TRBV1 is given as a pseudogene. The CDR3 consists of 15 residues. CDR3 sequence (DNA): TGCACCAGCAGCCACCGGACTAGCGGGTCCGGGGAGCTGTTTTTT. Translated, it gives CTSSHRTSGSGELFF.

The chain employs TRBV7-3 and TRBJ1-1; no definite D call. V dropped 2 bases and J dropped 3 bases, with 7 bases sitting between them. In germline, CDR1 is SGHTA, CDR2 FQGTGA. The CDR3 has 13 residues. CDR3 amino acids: CASSLYLDTEAFF. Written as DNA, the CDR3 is TGTGCCAGCAGCTTATACCTGGACACTGAAGCTTTCTTT.

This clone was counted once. CDR3 in DNA: TGTGCCATCAGCGGACTGGAAAATGAAAAACTGTTTTTT. Protein sequence: CAISGLENEKLFF. The V gene is TRBV10-3, the J gene TRBJ1-4; D is uncertain. CDR1 ENHRY and CDR2 SYGVKD come from the germline V gene. With 6 bases removed from V and 5 bases from J, the gap between germline ends came to 10 bases. This CDR3 contains 13 residues.

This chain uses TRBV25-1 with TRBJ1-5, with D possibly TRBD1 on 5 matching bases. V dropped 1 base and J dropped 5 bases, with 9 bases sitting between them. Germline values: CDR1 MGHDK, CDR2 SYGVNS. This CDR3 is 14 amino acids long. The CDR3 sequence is CASSELTRDQPQHF. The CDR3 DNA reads TGTGCCAGCAGTGAATTGACCAGGGATCAGCCCCAGCATTTT.

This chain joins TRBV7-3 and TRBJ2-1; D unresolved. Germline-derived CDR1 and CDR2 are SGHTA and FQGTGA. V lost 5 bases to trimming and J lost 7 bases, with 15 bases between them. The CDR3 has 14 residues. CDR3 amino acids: CASSPSDQSNEQFF. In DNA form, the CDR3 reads TGTGCCAGCAGCCCCTCGGACCAATCAAATGAGCAGTTCTTC. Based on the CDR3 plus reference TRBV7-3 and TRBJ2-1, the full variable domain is GAGVSQTPSNKVTEKGKYVELRCDPISGHTALYWYRQSLGQGPEFLIYFQGTGAADDSGLPNDRFFAVRPEGSVSTLKIQRTERGDSAVYLCASSPSDQSNEQFFGPGTRLTVL.

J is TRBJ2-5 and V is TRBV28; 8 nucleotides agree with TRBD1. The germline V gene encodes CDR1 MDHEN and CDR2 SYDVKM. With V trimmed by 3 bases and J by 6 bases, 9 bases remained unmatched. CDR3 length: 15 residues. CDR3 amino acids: CASSLGRTGSKTQYF. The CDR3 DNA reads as TGTGCCAGCAGTTTGGGCCGGACAGGGTCAAAGACCCAGTACTTC.

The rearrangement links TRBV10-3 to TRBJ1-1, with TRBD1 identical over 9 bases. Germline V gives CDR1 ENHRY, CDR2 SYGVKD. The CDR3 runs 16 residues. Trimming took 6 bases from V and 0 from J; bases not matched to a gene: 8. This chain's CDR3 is CAISLGTGIMNTEAFF. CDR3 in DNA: TGTGCCATCAGCTTAGGGACAGGGATTATGAACACTGAAGCTTTCTTT.

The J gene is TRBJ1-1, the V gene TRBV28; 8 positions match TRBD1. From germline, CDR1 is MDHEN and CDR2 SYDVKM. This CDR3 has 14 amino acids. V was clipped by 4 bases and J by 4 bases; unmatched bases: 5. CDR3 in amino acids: CASSSPGQVTEAFF. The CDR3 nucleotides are TGTGCCAGCAGTTCCCCGGGACAGGTCACTGAAGCTTTCTTT.

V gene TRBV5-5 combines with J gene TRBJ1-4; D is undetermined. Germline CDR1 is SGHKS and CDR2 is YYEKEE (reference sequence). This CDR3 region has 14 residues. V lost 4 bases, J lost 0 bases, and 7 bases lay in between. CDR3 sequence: CASSRAATNEKLFF. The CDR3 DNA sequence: TGTGCCAGCAGCCGGGCAGCAACTAATGAAAAACTGTTTTTT.

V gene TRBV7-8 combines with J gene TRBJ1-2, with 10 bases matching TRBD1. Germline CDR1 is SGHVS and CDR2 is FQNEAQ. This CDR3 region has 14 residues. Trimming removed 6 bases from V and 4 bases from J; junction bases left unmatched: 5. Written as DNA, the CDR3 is TGTGCCAGCAGTGGGGACAGGGGTGGCTATGGCTACACCTTC. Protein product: CASSGDRGGYGYTF.

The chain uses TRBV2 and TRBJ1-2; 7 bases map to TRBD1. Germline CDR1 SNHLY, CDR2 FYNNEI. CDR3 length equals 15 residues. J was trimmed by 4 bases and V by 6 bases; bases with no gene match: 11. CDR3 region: CASRKGDRISYGYTF. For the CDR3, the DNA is TGTGCCAGCAGGAAAGGGGACAGAATCTCCTATGGCTACACCTTC.

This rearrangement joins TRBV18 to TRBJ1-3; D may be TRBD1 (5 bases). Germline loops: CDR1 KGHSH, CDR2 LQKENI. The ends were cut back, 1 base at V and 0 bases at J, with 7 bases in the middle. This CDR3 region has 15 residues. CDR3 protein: CASSPRQGSGNTIYF. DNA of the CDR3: TGTGCCAGCTCACCACGGCAGGGCTCTGGAAACACCATATATTTT.

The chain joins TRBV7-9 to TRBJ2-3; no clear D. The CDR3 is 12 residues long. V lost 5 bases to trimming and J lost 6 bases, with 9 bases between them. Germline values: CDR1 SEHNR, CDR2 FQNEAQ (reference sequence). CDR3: CASSTLGDTQYF. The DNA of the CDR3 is TGTGCCAGCAGCACTCTTGGGGATACGCAGTATTTT.

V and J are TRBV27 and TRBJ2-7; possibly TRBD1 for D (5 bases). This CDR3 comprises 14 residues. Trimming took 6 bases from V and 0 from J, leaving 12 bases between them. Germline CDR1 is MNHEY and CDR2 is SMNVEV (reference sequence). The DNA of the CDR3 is TGTGCCAGCAGAGACCTGGACATCTCCTACGAGCAGTACTTC. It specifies CASRDLDISYEQYF.

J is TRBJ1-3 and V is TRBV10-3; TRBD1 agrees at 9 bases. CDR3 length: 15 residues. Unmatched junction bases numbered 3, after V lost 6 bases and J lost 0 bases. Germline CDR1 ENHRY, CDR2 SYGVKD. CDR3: CAISPGQGSGNTIYF. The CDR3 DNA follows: TGTGCCATCAGCCCGGGACAGGGCTCTGGAAACACCATATATTTT.

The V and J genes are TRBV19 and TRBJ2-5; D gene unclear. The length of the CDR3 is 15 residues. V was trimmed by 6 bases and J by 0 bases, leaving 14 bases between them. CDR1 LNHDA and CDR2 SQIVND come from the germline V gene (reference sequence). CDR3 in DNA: TGTGCCAGTAGACCTAGGGCGTGGGACCAAGAGACCCAGTACTTC. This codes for CASRPRAWDQETQYF.

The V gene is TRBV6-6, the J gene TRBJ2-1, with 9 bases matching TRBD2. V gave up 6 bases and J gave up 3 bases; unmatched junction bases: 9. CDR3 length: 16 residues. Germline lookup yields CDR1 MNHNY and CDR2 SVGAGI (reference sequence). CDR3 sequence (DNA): TGTGCCAGCAGGGGTTTGCGGGGGGGATACTACAATGAGCAGTTCTTC. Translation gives CASRGLRGGYYNEQFF.

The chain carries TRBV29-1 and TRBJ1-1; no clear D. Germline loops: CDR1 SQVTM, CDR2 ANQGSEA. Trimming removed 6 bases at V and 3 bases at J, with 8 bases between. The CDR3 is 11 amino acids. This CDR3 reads CSVSWDTEAFF. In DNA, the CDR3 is TGCAGCGTCTCCTGGGACACTGAAGCTTTCTTT.

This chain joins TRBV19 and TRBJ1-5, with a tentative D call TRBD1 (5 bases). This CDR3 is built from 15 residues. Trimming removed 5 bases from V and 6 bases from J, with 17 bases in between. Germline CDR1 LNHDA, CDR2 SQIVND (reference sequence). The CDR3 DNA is TGTGCCAGTAGTCCCCGGGACGGAAGAGTTCAGCCCCAGCATTTT. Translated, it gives CASSPRDGRVQPQHF.

For the CDR3, the DNA is TGTGCCAGCAGTTTATGGCTAGCGGGAGACCTCTCCTACGAGCAGTACTTC. As protein: CASSLWLAGDLSYEQYF. The chain couples TRBV28 to TRBJ2-7, with 10 bases lining up with TRBD2. Germline V gene sequence: CDR1 MDHEN, CDR2 SYDVKM. The CDR3 runs 17 residues. Unmatched junction bases numbered 5, after V lost 0 bases and J lost 0 bases.

DNA for the CDR3: TGTGCCAGCAGCTTGGACAGGGTGAACACCGGGGAGCTGTTTTTT. Protein product: CASSLDRVNTGELFF. The chain is built from TRBV7-3 and TRBJ2-2; 8 bases are shared with TRBD1. From germline, CDR1 is SGHTA and CDR2 FQGTGA. This CDR3 has 15 residues. V lost 3 bases, J lost 1 base, and 1 base stayed unmatched.

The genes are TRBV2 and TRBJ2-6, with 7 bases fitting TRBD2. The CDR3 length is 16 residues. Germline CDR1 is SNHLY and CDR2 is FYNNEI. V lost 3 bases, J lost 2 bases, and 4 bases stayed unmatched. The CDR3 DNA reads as TGTGCCAGCAGTGAGGTGGGAGGGGCTGGGGCCAACGTCCTGACTTTC. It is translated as CASSEVGGAGANVLTF.

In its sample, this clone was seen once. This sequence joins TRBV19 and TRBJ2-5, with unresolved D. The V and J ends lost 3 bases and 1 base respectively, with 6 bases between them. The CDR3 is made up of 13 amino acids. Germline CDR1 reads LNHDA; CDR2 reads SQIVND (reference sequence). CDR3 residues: CASSIQVQETQYF. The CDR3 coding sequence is TGTGCCAGTAGTATCCAGGTCCAAGAGACCCAGTACTTC.